The present T cell receptor beta chain was sequenced within a study of cytomegalovirus exposure and HLA in healthy donors. Study-wide findings and caveats: A cluster of highly shared sequence variants was likely a sequencing artifact. When analyzed later, a missense DCLRE1C variant was found to be linked to TCR beta V- and J-gene trimming.

The PCR was carried out with 60 Vbeta primers and 13 Jbeta primers. TCRdb's table, derived via immunoSEQ multiplex PCR, lists solely in-frame clones and lacks some. The sample consists of 150,000 or so clones, 83% of them appearing once. On this clone itself: Its antigen is undetermined.

Sequences were obtained from PBMCs. The TCR originated in a man aged 50 or older in good health and CMV-seropositive.

CDR3 loop: CAWRSRQGDQPQHF. CDR3 DNA sequence: TGTGCCTGGAGGAGTAGGCAGGGGGATCAGCCCCAGCATTTT. The rearrangement links TRBV30 to TRBJ1-5, with 7 bases aligning to TRBD1. Germline V CDR1 and CDR2: GTSNPN, SVGIG (reference sequence). The CDR3 has 14 amino acids. V was clipped by 3 bases and J by 5 bases; unmatched bases: 7.